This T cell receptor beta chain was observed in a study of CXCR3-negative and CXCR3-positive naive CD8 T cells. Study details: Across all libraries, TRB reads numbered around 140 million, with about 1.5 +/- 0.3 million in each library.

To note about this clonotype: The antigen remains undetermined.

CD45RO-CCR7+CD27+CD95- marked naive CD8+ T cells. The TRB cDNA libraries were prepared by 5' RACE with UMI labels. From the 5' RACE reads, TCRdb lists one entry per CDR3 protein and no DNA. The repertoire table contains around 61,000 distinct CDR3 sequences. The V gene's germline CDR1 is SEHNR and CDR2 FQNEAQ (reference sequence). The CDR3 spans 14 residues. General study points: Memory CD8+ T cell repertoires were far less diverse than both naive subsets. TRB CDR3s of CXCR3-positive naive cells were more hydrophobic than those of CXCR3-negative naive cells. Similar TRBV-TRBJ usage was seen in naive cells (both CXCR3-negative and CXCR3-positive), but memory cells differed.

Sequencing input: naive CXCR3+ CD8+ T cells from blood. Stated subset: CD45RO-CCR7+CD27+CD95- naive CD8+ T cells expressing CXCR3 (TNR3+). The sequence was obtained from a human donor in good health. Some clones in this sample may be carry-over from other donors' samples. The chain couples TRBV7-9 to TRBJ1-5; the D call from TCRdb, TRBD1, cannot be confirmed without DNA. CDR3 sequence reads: CASSLTGLMEPQHF.